This T cell receptor beta chain was retrieved from a study of CD8 T cells in Susac syndrome (dated 2019 in TCRdb). For the wider study: Repertoire sequencing was used to test whether CD8+ T cell activation and differentiation in Susac syndrome was antigen driven.

CDR1 and CDR2 are read off the germline V gene (reference sequence) as DFQATT and SNEGSKA. The CDR3 has 14 amino acids, counting the end cysteine and phenylalanine. Only the CDR3 DNA is retained, 42 bases long and in frame from the first base. Peripheral blood CD8+ and CD4+ T cells from healthy donors, Susac syndrome patients and multiple sclerosis patients were profiled using high-throughput TCR beta sequencing. Treatment-naive patients with stable or active relapsing-remitting disease fulfilling revised McDonald criteria were used as multiple sclerosis controls. CD8+ TEMRA cells were enriched by FACS, while bulk CD8+ and CD4+ T cells were purified by magnetic negative isolation. Blood was collected in EDTA tubes and processed within 24 hours, with PBMCs isolated through density gradient centrifugation. PBMCs intended for TCR sequencing were cryopreserved in liquid nitrogen and were subsequently thawed in a 37 degrees C water bath. A purity of at least 90% was achieved for sorted or isolated CD4+, CD8+ and CD8+ TEMRA cells.

RNA was extracted using the RNeasy kit, and about 0.45 to 1 microgram was reverse transcribed with random hexamers. The immunoSEQ multiplex PCR assay, covering 54 Vbeta and 13 Jbeta segments, was used to amplify TCR beta CDR3 regions. PCR amplification bias was corrected using a synthetic template baseline for primer optimization and computational correction. Per the original workflow: Reads were assigned to V, D and J genes according to IMGT and analyzed in immunoSEQ Analyzer, with only productive sequences retained. Clonality was computed as one minus Shannon entropy normalized by log2 of the number of productive unique sequences. Public and private clones were assessed among the 100 most prevalent clones of each patient and control. Susac-specific clones were defined as absent from healthy and MS cohorts, over a thousand published viral clones and other ImmuneACCESS disease sequences. TCRdb reprocessed the public reads (quality trimming at Q25 with fastp, clone calling with MiXCR) and kept in-frame beta chains. Each entry is one CDR3 protein sequence, shown with its most common DNA and genes. The V and J calls and clone size are TCRdb's, not the authors'. The sample profile shows around 280,000 distinct CDR3 sequences; under 95% of them were found once. The top ten hold about 0.07% of the sample.

Study-level results and caveats: The number of individuals in the TCR sequencing and HLA analysis was recognized as being relatively small.

Remarks on this clonotype: This receptor's antigen is unknown. A read error may account for a junction end that differs from germline.

What was sequenced was CD4+ T cells from PBMCs. The receptor was derived from a human donor with multiple sclerosis. The chain links TRBV20-1 with TRBJ2-1; a stretch of 8 junction bases matches TRBD2. The CDR3: CSAGELAVHNEQFF. The nucleotide sequence is given as TGCAGTGCTGGAGAACTAGCGGTTCACAATGAGCAGTTCTTC.